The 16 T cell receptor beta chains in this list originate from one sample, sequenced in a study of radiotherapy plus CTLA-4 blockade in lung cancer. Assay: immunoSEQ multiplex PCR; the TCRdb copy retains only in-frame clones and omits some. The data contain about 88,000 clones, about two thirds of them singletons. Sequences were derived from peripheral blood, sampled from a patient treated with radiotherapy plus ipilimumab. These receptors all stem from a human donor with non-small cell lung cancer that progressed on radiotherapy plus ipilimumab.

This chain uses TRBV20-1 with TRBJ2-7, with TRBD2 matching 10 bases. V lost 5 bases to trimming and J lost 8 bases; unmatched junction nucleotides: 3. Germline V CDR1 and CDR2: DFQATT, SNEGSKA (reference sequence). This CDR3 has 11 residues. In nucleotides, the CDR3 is TGCAGTGCTGAGCGGGAGGGCCAGCAGTACTTC. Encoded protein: CSAEREGQQYF.

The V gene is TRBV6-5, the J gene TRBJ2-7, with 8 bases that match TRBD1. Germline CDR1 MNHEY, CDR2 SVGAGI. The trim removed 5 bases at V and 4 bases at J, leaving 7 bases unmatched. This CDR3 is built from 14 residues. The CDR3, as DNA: TGTGCCAGCAGTGCAGGACAGGGTAAATACGAGCAGTACTTC. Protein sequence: CASSAGQGKYEQYF.

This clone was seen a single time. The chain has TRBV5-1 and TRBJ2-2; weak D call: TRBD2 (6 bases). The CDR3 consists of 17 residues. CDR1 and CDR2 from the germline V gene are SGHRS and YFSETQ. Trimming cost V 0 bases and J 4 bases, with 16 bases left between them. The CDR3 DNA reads TGCGCCAGCAGCTTGGTTCCCCAGGGACTTACCACCGGGGAGCTGTTTTTT. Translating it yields CASSLVPQGLTTGELFF.

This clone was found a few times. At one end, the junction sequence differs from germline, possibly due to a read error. The CDR3 DNA is TGTGCCAGCAGCTTTGAGGGCCCTATCGCCTTC. This codes for CASSFEGPIAF. V and J are TRBV7-9 and TRBJ1-2, with unresolved D. Germline V gives CDR1 SEHNR, CDR2 FQNEAQ (reference sequence). The CDR3 extends over 11 amino acids.

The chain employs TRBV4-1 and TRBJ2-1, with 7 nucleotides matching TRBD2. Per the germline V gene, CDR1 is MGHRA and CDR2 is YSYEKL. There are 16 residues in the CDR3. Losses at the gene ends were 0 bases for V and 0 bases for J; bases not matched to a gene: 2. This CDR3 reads CASSQDGGGSYNEQFF. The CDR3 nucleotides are TGCGCCAGCAGCCAAGATGGCGGGGGCTCCTACAATGAGCAGTTCTTC.

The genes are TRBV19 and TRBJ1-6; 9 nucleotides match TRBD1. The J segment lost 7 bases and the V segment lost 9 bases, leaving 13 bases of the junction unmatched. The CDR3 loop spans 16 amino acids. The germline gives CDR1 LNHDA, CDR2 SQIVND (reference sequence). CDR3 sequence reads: CASSRYWTGVNSPLHF. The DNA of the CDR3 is TGTGCCAGCTCAAGATACTGGACAGGGGTAAATTCACCCCTCCACTTT.

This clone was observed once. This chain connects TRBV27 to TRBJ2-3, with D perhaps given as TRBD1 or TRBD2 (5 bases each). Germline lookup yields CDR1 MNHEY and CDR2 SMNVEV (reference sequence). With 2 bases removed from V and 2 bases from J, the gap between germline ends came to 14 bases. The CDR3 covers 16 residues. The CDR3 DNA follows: TGTGCCAGCAGTTTACTGAGGGGACGCGACACAGATACGCAGTATTTT. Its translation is CASSLLRGRDTDTQYF.

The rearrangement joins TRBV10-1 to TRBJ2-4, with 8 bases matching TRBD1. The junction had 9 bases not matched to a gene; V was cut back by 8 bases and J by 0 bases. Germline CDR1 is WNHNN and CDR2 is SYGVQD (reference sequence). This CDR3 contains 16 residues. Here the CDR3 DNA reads TGCGCCAGCTGCGGGGCAGGGGGCGAAGCCAAAAACATTCAGTACTTC. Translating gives CASCGAGGEAKNIQYF.

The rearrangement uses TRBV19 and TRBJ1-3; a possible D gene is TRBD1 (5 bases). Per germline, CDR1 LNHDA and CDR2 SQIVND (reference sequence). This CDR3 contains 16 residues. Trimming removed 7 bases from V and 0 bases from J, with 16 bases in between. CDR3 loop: CASTSRGSHSGNTIYF. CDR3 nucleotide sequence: TGTGCCAGTACCTCACGGGGCAGCCACTCTGGAAACACCATATATTTT. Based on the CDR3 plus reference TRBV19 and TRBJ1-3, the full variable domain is DGGITQSPKYLFRKEGQNVTLSCEQNLNHDAMYWYRQDPGQGLRLIYYSQIVNDFQKGDIAEGYSVSREKKESFPLTVTSAQKNPTAFYLCASTSRGSHSGNTIYFGEGSWLTVV.

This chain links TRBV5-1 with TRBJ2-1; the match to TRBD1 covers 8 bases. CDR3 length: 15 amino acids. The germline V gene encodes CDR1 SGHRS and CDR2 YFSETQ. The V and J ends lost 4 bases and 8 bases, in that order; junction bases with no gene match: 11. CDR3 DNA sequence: TGCGCCAGCAGCGGGGGACAGGCGCCTTATGATGAGCAGTTCTTC. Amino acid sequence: CASSGGQAPYDEQFF.

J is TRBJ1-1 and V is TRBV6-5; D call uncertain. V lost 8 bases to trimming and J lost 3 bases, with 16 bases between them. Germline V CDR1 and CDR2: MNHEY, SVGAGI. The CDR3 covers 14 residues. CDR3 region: CASPGWAPDTEAFF. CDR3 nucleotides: TGTGCCAGCCCGGGGTGGGCTCCAGACACTGAAGCTTTCTTT.

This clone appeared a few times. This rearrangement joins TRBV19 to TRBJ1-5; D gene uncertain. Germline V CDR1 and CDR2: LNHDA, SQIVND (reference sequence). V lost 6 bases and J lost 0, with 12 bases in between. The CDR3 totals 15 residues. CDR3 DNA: TGTGCCAGTAGGGCCGGCGAGGTTAGCAATCAGCCCCAGCATTTT. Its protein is CASRAGEVSNQPQHF.

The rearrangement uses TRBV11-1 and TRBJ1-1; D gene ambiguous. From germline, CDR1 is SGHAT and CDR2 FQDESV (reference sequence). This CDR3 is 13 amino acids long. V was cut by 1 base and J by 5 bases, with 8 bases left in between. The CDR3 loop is CASSLDLWTEAFF. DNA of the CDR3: TGTGCCAGCAGCTTAGACCTTTGGACTGAAGCTTTCTTT.

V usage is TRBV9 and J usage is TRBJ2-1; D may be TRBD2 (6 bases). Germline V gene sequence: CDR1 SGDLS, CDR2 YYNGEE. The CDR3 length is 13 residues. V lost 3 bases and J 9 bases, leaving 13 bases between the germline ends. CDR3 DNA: TGTGCCAGCAGCGACCACCCCGGGGGTGAGCAGTTCTTC. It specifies CASSDHPGGEQFF. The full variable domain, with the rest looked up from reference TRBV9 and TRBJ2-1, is DSGVTQTPKHLITATGQRVTLRCSPRSGDLSVYWYQQSLDQGLQFLIQYYNGEERAKGNILERFSAQQFPDLHSELNLSSLELGDSALYFCASSDHPGGEQFFGPGTRLTVL.

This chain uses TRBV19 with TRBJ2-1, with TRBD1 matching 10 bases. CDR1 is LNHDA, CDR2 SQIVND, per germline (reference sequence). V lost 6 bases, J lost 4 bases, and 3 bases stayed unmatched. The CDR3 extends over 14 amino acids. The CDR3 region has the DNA TGTGCCAGTAGATCGGGACAGGGGTACAATGAGCAGTTCTTC. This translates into CASRSGQGYNEQFF.

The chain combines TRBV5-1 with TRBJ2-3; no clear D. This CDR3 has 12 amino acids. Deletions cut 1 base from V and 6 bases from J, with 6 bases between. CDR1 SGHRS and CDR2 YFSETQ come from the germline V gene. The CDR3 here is CASSLKPDTQYF. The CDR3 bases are TGCGCCAGCAGCTTGAAACCCGATACGCAGTATTTT.